This T cell receptor (beta chain) was captured by sequencing in a study of T cells in localized non-small cell lung cancer. General observations from the study: Exceeding tumor, uninvolved adjacent lung had the highest T cell clonality. A single tumor region was sequenced, leaving heterogeneity possible.

The protocol was immunoSEQ multiplex PCR, while the TCRdb copy is restricted to in-frame clones and leaves out a portion. The table includes tens of thousands of clones, 87% detected once. Concerning this clone: Its antigen is still unknown.

This clonotype was obtained from a man between 40 and 70 years old with stage I squamous cell lung carcinoma. Material: peripheral blood, obtained before any cancer treatment.

The CDR3 DNA is TGTGCCAGCAGCCACAGAGAAAACACTGAAGCTTTCTTT. Its translation: CASSHRENTEAFF. The gene calls are TRBV6-1 and TRBJ1-1; D gene unclear. This CDR3 comprises 13 residues. V was clipped by 6 bases and J by 2 bases, with 10 bases between them. Per the germline V gene, CDR1 is MNHNS and CDR2 is SASEGT.